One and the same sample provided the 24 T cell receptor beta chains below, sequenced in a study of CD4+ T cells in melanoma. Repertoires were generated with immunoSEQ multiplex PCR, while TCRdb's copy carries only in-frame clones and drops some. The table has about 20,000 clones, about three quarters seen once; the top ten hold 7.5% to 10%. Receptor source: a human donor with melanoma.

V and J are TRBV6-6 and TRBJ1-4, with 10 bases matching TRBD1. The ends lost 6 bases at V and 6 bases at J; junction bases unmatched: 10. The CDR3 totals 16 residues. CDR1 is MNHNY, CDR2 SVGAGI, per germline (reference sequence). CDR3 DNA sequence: TGTGCCAGCAGCCTGGACAGGGGGTTGACTGATGAAAAACTGTTTTTT. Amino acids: CASSLDRGLTDEKLFF.

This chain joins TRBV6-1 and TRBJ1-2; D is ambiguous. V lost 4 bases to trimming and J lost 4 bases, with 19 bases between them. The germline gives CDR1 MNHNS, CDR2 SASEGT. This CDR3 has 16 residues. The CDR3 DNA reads TGTGCCAGCAGTGCCCCTAGAAATCAAAGGCTCTATGGCTACACCTTC. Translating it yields CASSAPRNQRLYGYTF.

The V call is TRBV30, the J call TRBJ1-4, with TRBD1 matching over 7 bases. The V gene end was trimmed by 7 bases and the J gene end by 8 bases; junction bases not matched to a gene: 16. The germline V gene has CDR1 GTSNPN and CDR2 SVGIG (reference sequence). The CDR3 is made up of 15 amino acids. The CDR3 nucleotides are TGTGCCTCTGGCCAAACGAGGGCCAGGGGGGAAAAACTGTTTTTT. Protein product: CASGQTRARGEKLFF.

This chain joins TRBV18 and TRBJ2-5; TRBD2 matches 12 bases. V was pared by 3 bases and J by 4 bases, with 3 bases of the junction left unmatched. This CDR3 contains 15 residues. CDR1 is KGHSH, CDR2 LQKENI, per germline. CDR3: CASSPPSGGGETQYF. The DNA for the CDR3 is TGTGCCAGCTCACCCCCTAGCGGGGGGGGAGAGACCCAGTACTTC.

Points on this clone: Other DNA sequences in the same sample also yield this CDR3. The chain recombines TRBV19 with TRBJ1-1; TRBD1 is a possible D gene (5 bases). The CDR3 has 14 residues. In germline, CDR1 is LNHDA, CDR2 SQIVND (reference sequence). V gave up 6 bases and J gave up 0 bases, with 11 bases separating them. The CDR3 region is CASRDWGLNTEAFF. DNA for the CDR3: TGTGCCAGTAGGGATTGGGGACTGAACACTGAAGCTTTCTTT.

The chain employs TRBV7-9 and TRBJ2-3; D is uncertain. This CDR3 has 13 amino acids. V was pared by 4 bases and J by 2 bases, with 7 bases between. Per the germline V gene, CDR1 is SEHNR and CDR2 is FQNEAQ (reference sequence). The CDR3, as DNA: TGTGCCAGCAGCTCCCCGAACACAGATACGCAGTATTTT. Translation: CASSSPNTDTQYF. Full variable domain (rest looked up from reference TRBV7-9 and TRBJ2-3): DTGVSQNPRHKITKRGQNVTFRCDPISEHNRLYWYRQTLGQGPEFLTYFQNEAQLEKSRLLSDRFSAERPKGSFSTLEIQRTEQGDSAMYLCASSSPNTDTQYFGPGTRLTVL.

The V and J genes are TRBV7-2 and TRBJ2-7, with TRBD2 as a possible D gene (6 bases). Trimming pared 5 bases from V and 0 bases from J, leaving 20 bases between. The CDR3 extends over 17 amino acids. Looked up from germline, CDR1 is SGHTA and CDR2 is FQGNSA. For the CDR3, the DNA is TGTGCCAGCAGCCTGTCGGGGGTAGGACCGGGCTCCTACGAGCAGTACTTC. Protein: CASSLSGVGPGSYEQYF.

The chain's CDR3 is CASSPTTGRLDEQFF. As DNA, the CDR3 is TGTGCCAGCAGCCCAACGACAGGGCGGCTTGATGAGCAGTTCTTC. The rearrangement joins TRBV5-4 to TRBJ2-1; TRBD1 matches at 7 bases. This CDR3 is built from 15 residues. The J segment lost 8 bases and the V segment lost 4 bases, leaving 12 bases of the junction unmatched. Germline V lookup: CDR1 SGHNT, CDR2 YYREEE (reference sequence).

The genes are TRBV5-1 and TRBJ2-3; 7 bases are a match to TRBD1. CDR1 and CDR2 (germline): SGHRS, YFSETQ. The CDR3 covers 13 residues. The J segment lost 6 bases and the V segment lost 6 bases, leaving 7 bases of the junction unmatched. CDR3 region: CASNRGQGDTQYF. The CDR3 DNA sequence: TGCGCCAGCAACAGGGGCCAAGGGGATACGCAGTATTTT.

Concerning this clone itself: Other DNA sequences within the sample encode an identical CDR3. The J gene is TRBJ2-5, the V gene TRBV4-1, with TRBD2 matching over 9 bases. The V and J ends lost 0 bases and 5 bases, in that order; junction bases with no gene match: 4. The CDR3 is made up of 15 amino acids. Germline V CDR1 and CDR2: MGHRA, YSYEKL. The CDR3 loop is CASSQDGGGAETQYF. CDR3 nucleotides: TGCGCCAGCAGCCAAGACGGCGGGGGGGCTGAGACCCAGTACTTC.

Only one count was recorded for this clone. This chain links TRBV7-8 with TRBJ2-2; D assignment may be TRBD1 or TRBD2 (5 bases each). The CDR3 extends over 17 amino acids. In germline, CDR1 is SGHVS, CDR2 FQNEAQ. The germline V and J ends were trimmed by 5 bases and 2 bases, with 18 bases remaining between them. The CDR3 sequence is CASSPGRAPFNTGELFF. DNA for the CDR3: TGTGCCAGCAGCCCGGGACGGGCCCCCTTTAACACCGGGGAGCTGTTTTTT.

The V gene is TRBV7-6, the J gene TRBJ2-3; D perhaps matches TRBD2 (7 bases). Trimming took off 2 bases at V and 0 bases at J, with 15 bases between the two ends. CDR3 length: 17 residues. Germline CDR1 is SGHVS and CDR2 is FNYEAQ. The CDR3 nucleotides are TGTGCCAGCAGCTTAACCGGGGGGCCGATTAGCACAGATACGCAGTATTTT. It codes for CASSLTGGPISTDTQYF.

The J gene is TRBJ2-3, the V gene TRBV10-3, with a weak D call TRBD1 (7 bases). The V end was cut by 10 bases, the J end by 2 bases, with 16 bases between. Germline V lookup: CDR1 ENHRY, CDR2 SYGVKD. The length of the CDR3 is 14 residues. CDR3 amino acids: CATEGGQTTDTQYF. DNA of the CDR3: TGTGCCACGGAGGGGGGACAGACCACAGATACGCAGTATTTT.

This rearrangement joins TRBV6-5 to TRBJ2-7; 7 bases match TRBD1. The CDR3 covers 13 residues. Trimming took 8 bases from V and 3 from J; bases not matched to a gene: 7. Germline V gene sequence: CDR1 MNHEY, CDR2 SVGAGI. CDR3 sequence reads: CASSPGTVYEQYF. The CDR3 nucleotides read TGTGCCAGCTCCCCAGGGACAGTCTACGAGCAGTACTTC.

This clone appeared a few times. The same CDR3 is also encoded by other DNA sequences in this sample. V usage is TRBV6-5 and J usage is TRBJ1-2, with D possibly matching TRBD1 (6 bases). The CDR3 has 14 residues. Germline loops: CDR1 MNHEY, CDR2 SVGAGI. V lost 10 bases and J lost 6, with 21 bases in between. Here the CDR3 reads CATLQKGVRDGYTF. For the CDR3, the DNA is TGTGCCACCCTCCAAAAGGGGGTACGGGATGGCTACACCTTC.

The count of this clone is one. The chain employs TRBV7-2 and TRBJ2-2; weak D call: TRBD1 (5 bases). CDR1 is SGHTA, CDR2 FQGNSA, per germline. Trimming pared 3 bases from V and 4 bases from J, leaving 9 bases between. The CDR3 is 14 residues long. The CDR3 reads CASSLAGRTGELFF. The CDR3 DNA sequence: TGTGCCAGCAGCTTGGCAGGGCGCACCGGGGAGCTGTTTTTT.

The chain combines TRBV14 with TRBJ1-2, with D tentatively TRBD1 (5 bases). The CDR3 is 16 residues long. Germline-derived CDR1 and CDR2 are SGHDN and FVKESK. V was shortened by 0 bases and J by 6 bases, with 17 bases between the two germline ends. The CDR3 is CASSQEPGSGRDGYTF. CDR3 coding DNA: TGTGCCAGCAGCCAAGAGCCAGGGTCCGGTCGGGATGGCTACACCTTC.

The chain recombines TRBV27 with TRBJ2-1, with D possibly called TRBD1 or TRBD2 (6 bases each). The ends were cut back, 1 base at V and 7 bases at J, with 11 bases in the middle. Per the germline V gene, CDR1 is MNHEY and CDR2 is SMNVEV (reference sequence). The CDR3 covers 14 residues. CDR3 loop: CASSLLQGRNEQFF. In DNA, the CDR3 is TGTGCCAGCAGTTTATTGCAGGGGAGGAATGAGCAGTTCTTC.

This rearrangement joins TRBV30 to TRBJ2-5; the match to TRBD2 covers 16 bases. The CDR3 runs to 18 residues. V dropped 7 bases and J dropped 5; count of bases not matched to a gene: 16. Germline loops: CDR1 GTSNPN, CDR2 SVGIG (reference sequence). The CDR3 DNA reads TGTGCCTCCACCTTCACCGGGACTAGCGGGGGGGCCCGTGAGACCCAGTACTTC. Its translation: CASTFTGTSGGARETQYF.

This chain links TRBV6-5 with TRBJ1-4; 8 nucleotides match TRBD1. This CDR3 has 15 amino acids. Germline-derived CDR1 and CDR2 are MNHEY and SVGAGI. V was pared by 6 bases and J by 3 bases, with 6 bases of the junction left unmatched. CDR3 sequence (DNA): TGTGCCAGCAGCTTACAGGGACAGGCTAATGAAAAACTGTTTTTT. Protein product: CASSLQGQANEKLFF.

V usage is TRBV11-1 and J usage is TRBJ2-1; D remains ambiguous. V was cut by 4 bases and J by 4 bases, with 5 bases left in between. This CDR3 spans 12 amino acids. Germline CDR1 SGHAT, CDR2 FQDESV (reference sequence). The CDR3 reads CASSSPYNEQFF. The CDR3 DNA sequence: TGTGCCAGCAGCTCGCCTTACAATGAGCAGTTCTTC.

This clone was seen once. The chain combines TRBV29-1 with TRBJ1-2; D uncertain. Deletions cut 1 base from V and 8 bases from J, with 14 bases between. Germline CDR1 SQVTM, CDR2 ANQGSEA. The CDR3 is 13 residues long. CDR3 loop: CSVEVVSPRGYTF. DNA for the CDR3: TGCAGCGTTGAAGTTGTCAGCCCCCGGGGCTACACCTTC.

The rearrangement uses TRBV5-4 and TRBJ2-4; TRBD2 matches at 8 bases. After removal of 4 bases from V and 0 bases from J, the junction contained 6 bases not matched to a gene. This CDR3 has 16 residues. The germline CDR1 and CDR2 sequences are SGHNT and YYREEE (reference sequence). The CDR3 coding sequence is TGTGCCAGCAGCGGGGGCGGGGGGATAGCCAAAAACATTCAGTACTTC. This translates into CASSGGGGIAKNIQYF.

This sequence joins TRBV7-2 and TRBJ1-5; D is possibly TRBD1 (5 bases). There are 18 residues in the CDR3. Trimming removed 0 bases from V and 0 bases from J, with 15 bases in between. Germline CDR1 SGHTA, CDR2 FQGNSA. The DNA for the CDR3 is TGTGCCAGCAGCTTAGCACAGTTTCAGGGATATAGCAATCAGCCCCAGCATTTT. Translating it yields CASSLAQFQGYSNQPQHF. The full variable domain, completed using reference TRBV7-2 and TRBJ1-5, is GAGVSQSPSNKVTEKGKDVELRCDPISGHTALYWYRQSLGQGLEFLIYFQGNSAPDKSGLPSDRFSAERTGGSVSTLTIQRTQQEDSAVYLCASSLAQFQGYSNQPQHFGDGTRLSIL.